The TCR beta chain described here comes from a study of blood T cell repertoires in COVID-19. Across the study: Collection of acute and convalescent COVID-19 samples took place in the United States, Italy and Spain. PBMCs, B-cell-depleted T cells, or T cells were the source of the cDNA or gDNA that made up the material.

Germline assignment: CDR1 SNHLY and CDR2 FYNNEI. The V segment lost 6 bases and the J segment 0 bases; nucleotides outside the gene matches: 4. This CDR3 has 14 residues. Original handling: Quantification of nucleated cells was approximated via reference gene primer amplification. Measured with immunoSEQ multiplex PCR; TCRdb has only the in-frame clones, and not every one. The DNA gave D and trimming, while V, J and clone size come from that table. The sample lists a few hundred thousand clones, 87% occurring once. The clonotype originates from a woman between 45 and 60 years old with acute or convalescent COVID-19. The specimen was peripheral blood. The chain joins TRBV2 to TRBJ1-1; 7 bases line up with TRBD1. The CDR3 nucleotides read TGTGCCAGCAGGAGGGGGACAGTGAACACTGAAGCTTTCTTT. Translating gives CASRRGTVNTEAFF.